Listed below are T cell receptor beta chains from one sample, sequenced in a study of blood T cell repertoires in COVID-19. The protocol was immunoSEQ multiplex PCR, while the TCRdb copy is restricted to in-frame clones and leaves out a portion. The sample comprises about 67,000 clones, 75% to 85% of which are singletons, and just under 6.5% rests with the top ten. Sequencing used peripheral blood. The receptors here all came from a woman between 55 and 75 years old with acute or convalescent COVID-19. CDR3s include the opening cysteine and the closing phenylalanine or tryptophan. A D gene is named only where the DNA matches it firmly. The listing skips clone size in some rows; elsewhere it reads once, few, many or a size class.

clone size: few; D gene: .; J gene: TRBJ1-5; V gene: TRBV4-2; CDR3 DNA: TGTGCCAGCAGCCAAGATCGGAATCAGCCCCAGCATTTT; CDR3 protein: CASSQDRNQPQHF
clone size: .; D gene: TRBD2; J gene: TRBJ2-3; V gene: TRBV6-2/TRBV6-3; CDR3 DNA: TGTGCCAGCACCCCTAGCGGGGGTGCAGATACGCAGTATTTT; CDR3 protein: CASTPSGGADTQYF
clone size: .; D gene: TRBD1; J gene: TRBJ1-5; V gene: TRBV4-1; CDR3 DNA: TGCGCCAGCAGCCAGAACGACAGGGTGGGCAATCAGCCCCAGCATTTT; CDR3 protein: CASSQNDRVGNQPQHF
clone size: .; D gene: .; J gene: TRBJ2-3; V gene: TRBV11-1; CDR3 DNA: TGTGCCAGCACCCCACTTCCGGACTCAAAGGCAGATACGCAGTATTTT; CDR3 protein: CASTPLPDSKADTQYF
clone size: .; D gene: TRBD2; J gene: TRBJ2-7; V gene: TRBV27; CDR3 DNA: TGTGCCAGCAGTCCATCTAGCGGGGAGAGCTCCTACGAGCAGTACTTC; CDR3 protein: CASSPSSGESSYEQYF
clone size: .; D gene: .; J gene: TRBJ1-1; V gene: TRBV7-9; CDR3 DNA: TGTGCCAGCAGTTCAGAGGACAGAAACACTGAAGCTTTCTTT; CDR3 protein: CASSSEDRNTEAFF
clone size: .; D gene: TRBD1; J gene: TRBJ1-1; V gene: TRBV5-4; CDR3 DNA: TGTGCCAGCAGAATGACAGGGGGGAGGACTGAAGCTTTCTTT; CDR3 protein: CASRMTGGRTEAFF
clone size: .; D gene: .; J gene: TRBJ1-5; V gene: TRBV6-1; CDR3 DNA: TGTGCCAGCAGCGTATGGGCAGACAATCAGCCCCAGCATTTT; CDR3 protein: CASSVWADNQPQHF
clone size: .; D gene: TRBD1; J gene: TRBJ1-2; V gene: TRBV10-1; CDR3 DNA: TGCGCCAGCAGTGAAGACAGGGGGCCTGGCGATGGCTACACCTTC; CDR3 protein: CASSEDRGPGDGYTF
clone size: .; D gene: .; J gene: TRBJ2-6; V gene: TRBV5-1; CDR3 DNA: TGCGCCAGCACCCTTGCCCCAGTCTCTGGGGCCAACGTCCTGACTTTC; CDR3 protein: CASTLAPVSGANVLTF
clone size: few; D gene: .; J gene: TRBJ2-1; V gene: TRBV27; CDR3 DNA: TGTGCCAGCAGTTCGGGACTGGCATCAGGACGTGAGCAGTTCTTC; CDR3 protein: CASSSGLASGREQFF
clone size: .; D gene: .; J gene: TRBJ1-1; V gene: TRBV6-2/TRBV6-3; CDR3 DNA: TGTGCCAGCAGTTTCGGGTACACTGAAGCTTTCTTT; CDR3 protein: CASSFGYTEAFF
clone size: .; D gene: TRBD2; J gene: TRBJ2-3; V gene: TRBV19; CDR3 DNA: TGTGCCAGTAGTCTTAGCGGGGATACGCAGTATTTT; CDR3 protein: CASSLSGDTQYF
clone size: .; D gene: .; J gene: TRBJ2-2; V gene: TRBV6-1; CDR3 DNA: TGTGCCAGCAGTGACGAAAGCGGGACCGGGGAGCTGTTTTTT; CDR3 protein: CASSDESGTGELFF
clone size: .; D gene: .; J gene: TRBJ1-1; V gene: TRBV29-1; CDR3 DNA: TGCAGCGTTGGTGCAGGGCGGACTGAAGCTTTCTTT; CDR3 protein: CSVGAGRTEAFF
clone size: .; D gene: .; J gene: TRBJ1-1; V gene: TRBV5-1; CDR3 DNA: TGCGCCAGCAGCTTGGGTGACAGGACTGAAGCTTTCTTT; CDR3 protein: CASSLGDRTEAFF
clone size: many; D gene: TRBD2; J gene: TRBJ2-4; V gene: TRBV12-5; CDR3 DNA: TGTGCTAGTGGTTTGGGGGGACTACAAGCCAAAAACATTCAGTACTTC; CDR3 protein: CASGLGGLQAKNIQYF
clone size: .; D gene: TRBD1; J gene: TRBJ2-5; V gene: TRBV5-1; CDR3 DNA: TGCGCCAGCAGCTTGGGATGGGGACAGGGGATGGAGACCCAGTACTTC; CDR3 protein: CASSLGWGQGMETQYF
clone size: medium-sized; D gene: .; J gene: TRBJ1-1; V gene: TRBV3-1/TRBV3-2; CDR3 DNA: TGTGCCAGCAGCCAAGAAAGTCAGGTCTACACTGAAGCTTTCTTT; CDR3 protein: CASSQESQVYTEAFF
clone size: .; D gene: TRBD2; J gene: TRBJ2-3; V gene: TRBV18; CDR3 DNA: TGTGCCAGCTCACCCCTAGCGGGGGGGCTATCTGGCACAGATACGCAGTATTTT; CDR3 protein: CASSPLAGGLSGTDTQYF
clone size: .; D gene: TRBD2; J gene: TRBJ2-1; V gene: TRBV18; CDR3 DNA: TGTGCCAGCTCACCTGAACTAGCGGGTTACAATGAGCAGTTCTTC; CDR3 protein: CASSPELAGYNEQFF
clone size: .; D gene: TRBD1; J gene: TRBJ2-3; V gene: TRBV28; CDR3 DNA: TGTGCCAGCTCCTCTCCCGGGACAGGGCCCACAGATACGCAGTATTTT; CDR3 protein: CASSSPGTGPTDTQYF
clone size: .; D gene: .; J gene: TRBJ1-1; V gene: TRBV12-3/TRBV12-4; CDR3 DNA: TGTGCCAGCAGTCCTATCACTGAAGCTTTCTTT; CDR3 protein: CASSPITEAFF
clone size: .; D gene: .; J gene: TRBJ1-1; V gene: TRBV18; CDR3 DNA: TGTGCCAGCTCACCAGGGGACACCATGAACACTGAAGCTTTCTTT; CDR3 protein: CASSPGDTMNTEAFF
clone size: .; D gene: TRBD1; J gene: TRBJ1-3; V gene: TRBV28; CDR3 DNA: TGTGCCAGCAGCCGGGACAGCTCTGGAAACACCATATATTTT; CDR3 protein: CASSRDSSGNTIYF
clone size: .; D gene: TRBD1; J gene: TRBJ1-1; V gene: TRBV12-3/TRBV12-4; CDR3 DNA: TGTGCCAGCAGCCCGGACAGGACTGAAGCTTTCTTT; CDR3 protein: CASSPDRTEAFF
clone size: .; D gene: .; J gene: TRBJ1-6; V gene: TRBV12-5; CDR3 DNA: TGTGCTAGTGGTTTGGTAGACAGGTTCTATTCACCCCTCCACTTT; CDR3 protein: CASGLVDRFYSPLHF
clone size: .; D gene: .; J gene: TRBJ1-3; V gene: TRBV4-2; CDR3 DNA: TGTGCCAGCAGCCCCTCGGGCTCTGGAAACACCATATATTTT; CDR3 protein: CASSPSGSGNTIYF
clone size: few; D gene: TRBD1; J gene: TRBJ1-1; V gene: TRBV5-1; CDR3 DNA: TGCGCCAGCAGGCTTAGGACAGGGCACACTGAAGCTTTCTTT; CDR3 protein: CASRLRTGHTEAFF
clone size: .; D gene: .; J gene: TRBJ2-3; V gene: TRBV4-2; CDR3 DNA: TGTGCCAGCAGCCAAGATCAGAGGGGGAGCACAGATACGCAGTATTTT; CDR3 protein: CASSQDQRGSTDTQYF
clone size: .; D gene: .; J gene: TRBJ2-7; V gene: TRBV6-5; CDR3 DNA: TGTGCCAGCAGTTACTCGAGGGTAGGAAACGAGCAGTACTTC; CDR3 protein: CASSYSRVGNEQYF